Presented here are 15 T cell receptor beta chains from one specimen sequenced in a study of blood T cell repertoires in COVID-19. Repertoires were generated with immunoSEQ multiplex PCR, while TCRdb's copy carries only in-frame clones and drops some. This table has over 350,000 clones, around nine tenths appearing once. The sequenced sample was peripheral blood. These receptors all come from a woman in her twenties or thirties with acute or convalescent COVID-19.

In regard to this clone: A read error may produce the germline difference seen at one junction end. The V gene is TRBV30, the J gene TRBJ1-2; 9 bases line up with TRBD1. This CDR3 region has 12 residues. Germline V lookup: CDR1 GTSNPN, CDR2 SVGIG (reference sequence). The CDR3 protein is CANPGTGRGYTF. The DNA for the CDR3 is TGCGCCAACCCCGGGACAGGGCGCGGCTACACCTTC.

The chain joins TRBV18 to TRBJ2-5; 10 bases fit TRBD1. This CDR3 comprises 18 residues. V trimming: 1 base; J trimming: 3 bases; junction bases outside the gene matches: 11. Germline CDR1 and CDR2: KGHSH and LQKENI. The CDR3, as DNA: TGTGCCAGCTCACCACGGGACAGGGGCGCGATAAAAAAAGAGACCCAGTACTTC. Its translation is CASSPRDRGAIKKETQYF.

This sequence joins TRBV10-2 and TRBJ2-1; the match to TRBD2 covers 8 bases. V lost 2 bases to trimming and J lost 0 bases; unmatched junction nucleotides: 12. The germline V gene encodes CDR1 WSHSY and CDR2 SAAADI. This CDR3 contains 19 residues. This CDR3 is CASSEGTRLSLSSYNEQFF. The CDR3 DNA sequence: TGCGCCAGCAGTGAGGGGACTAGACTCTCCTTAAGCTCCTACAATGAGCAGTTCTTC.

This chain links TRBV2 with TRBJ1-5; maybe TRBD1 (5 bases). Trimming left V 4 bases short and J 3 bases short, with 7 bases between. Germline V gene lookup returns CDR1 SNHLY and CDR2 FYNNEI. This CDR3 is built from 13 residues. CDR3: CASSGQLNQPQHF. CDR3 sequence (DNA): TGTGCCAGCAGTGGACAGCTCAATCAGCCCCAGCATTTT.

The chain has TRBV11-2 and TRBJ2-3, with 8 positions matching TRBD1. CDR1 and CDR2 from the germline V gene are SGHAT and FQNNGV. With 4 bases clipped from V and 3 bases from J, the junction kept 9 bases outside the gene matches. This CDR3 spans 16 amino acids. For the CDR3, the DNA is TGTGCCAGCAGCTCCCAGGGGGCGCGATTGACAGATACGCAGTATTTT. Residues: CASSSQGARLTDTQYF.

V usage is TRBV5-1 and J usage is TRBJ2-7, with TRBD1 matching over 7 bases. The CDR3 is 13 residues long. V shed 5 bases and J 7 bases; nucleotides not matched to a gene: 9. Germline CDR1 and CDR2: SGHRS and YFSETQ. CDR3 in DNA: TGCGCCAGCAGTCTTACAGGGGCTCGAGAGCAGTACTTC. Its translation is CASSLTGAREQYF.

The CDR3 loop reads CASRGTIGNEQFF. The CDR3 coding sequence is TGTGCCAGCAGGGGGACTATTGGCAATGAGCAGTTCTTC. The chain joins TRBV2 to TRBJ2-1; TRBD2 matches 7 bases. Germline V lookup: CDR1 SNHLY, CDR2 FYNNEI. With 6 bases clipped from V and 6 bases from J, the junction kept 5 bases outside the gene matches. This CDR3 region has 13 residues.

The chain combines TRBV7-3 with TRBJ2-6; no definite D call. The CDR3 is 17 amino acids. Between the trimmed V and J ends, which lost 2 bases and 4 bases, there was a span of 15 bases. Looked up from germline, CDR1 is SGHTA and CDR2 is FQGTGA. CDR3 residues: CASSLFEAAPGANVLTF. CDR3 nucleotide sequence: TGTGCCAGCAGCTTATTTGAGGCGGCCCCCGGGGCCAACGTCCTGACTTTC.

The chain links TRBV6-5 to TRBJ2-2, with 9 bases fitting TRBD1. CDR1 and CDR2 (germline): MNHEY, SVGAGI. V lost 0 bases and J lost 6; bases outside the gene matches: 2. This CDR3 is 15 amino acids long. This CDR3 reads CASSYSTGGSGELFF. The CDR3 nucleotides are TGTGCCAGCAGTTACTCGACAGGGGGATCCGGGGAGCTGTTTTTT.

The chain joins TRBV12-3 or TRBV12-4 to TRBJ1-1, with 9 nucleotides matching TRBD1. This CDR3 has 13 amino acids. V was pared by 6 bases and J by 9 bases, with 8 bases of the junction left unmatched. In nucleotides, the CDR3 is TGTGCCAGCAGGATGGGGACAGGGCCTCAAGCTTTCTTT. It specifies CASRMGTGPQAFF.

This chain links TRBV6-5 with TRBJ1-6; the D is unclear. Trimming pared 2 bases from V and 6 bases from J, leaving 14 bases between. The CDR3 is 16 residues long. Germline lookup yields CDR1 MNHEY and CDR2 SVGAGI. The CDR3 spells CASSYPPGYSNSPLHF. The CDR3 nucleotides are TGTGCCAGCAGTTACCCCCCCGGTTACTCTAATTCACCCCTCCACTTT.

For the CDR3, the DNA is TGTGCCAGCAGCTTCTGGGTTCAAGCGGGACATCAAGAGACCCAGTACTTC. Residues: CASSFWVQAGHQETQYF. V usage is TRBV5-4 and J usage is TRBJ2-5, with D possibly matching TRBD2 (7 bases). The germline CDR1 and CDR2 sequences are SGHNT and YYREEE (reference sequence). The V end lost 2 bases, the J end lost 2 bases, and 19 bases lay between the germline ends. The CDR3 has 17 residues.

Written as DNA, the CDR3 is TGCGCCAGCCGCGACATGGGAGGGACAGGGTTATCCTACGAGCAGTACTTC. It codes for CASRDMGGTGLSYEQYF. The chain is built from TRBV5-1 and TRBJ2-7; 9 nucleotides align to TRBD1. The junction had 15 bases not matched to a gene; V was cut back by 7 bases and J by 1 base. Per the germline V gene, CDR1 is SGHRS and CDR2 is YFSETQ. CDR3 length: 17 amino acids.

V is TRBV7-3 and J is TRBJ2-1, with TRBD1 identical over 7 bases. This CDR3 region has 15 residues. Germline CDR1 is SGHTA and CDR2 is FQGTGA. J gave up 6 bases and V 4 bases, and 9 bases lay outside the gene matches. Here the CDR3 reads CASSSGQAPSNEQFF. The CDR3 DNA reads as TGTGCCAGCAGCTCCGGACAGGCTCCTTCCAATGAGCAGTTCTTC.

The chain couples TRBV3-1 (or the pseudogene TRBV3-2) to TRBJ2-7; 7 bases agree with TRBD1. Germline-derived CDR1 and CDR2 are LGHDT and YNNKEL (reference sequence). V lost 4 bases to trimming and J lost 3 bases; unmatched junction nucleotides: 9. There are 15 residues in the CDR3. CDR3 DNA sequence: TGTGCCAGCAGCCTCCGGGACAGCGATGTCTACGAGCAGTACTTC. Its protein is CASSLRDSDVYEQYF.